This T cell receptor beta chain was sequenced for a study of identifying expanded T cells in peripheral blood. Study-level findings and limits: Technical replicates showed about 1.2 changed clones; approximately 2 weeks about 16; four weeks 19. Clone count variance between roughly two-week samples rose with total template count.

About this clone itself: Antigen specificity is unknown.

Assay: immunoSEQ multiplex PCR; the TCRdb copy retains only in-frame clones and omits some. The data hold approximately 83,000 clones, with approximately 85% observed a single time. This sequence was found in a person between 18 and 75 years old in good health. Sequencing was carried out using blood.

CDR3: CASSHPGLLVDTQYF. The CDR3 region has the DNA TGCGCCAGCAGCCATCCGGGACTCTTGGTAGATACGCAGTATTTT. The chain recombines TRBV4-1 with TRBJ2-3; perhaps TRBD2 as D (6 bases). Trimming removed 3 bases from V and 5 bases from J, with 15 bases in between. The length of the CDR3 is 15 residues. Germline V lookup: CDR1 MGHRA, CDR2 YSYEKL.